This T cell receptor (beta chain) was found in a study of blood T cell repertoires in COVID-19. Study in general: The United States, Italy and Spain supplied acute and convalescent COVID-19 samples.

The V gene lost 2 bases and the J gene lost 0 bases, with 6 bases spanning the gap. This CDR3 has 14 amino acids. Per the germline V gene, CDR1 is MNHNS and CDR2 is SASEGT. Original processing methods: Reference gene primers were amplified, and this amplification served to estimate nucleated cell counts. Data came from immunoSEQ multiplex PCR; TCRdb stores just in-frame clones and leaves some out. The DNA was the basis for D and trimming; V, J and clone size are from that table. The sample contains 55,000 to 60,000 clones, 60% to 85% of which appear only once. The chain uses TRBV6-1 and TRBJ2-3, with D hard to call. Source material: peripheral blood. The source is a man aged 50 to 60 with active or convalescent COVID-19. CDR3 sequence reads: CASSEMRSTDTQYF. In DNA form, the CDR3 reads TGTGCCAGCAGTGAAATGAGGAGCACAGATACGCAGTATTTT.